This record concerns one T cell receptor (beta chain) sequence. The target antigen is unknown. The PCR employed 60 Vbeta primers together with 13 Jbeta primers. TCRdb's copy holds only in-frame clones and misses some; the assay was immunoSEQ multiplex PCR. This table holds 150,000 to 200,000 clones. These data belong to a study of cytomegalovirus exposure and HLA in healthy donors. The study's findings and limits: Analysis was performed later, and it showed HLA-associated TCR beta chains to be more clonally expanded than equally common others.

The CDR3 is made up of 13 amino acids. Trimming cost V 10 bases and J 5 bases, with 17 bases left between them. Per the germline V gene, CDR1 is MDHEN and CDR2 is SYDVKM. The sample consisted of PBMCs. The receptor was isolated from a man younger than 40 in good health and CMV-seronegative. The rearrangement joins TRBV28 to TRBJ2-5; a weak D match, TRBD2 (6 bases). CDR3 bases: TGTGCCACCTACCCCGGGGGTAGCGAGACCCAGTACTTC. Translated, it gives CATYPGGSETQYF.